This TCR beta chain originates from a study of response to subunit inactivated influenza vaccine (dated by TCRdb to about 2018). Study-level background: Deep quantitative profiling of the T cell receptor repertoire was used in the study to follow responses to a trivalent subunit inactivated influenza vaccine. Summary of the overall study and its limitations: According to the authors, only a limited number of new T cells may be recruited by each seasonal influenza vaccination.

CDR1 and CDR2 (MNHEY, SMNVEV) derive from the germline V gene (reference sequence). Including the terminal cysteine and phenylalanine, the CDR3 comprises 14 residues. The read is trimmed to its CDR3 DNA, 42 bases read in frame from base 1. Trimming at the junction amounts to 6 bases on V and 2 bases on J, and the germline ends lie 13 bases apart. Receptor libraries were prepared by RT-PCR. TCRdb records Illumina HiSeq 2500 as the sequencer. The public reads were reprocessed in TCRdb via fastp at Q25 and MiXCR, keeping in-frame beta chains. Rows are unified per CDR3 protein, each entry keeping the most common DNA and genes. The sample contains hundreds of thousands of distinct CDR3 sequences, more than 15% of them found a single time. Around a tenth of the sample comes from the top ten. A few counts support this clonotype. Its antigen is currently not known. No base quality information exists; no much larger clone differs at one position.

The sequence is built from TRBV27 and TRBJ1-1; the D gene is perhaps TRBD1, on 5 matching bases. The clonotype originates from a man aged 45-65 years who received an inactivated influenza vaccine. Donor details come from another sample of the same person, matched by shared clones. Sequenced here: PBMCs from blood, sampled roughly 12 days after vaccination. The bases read TGTGCCAGCAGGTCCCTCCGGGACAACACTGAAGCTTTCTTT. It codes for CASRSLRDNTEAFF.